These T cell receptor beta chains were read from a single sample in a study of regulatory T cells in long-lasting Graves disease. One entry per CDR3 protein results from TCRdb running MiXCR on the multiplex PCR reads. The sample includes under 350,000 distinct CDR3 sequences, 20% to 25% of them seen just once. Sequencing used peripheral blood mononuclear cells (PBMCs), obtained when the disease was refractory, from a patient treated with antithyroid drugs. The receptors were sampled from a female donor with Graves disease. Both conserved end residues are trimmed from each CDR3.

j_call v_call cdr3_aa
TRBJ2-1 TRBV29-1 SVEGTLDRTGLAYNEQF
TRBJ2-7 TRBV3-1 ASSQDGTAAYEQY
TRBJ1-2 TRBV28 ASSGPGGQGLPGYT
TRBJ1-1 TRBV11-2 ASSPDPGRDTEAL
TRBJ1-1 TRBV28 ASSLTGDNTEAF
TRBJ1-2 TRBV11-2 ASSLEGSGLGGYT
TRBJ2-7 TRBV6-1 ASTKGQGDYEQY
TRBJ2-6 TRBV5-1 ASSTQGSGANVLT
TRBJ1-1 TRBV20-1 SARWGGRTEAF
TRBJ2-7 TRBV4-3 ASSQIADSSYEQY
TRBJ2-5 TRBV6-2/TRBV6-3 ASGEPPVQETQY
TRBJ2-7 TRBV28 ASSFVATYEQY
TRBJ1-2 TRBV7-3 ASSYRTGAKRATYGYT
TRBJ2-7 TRBV20-1 SAFHSGRGYEQY
TRBJ2-5 TRBV7-9 ASSYAPGQETQY
TRBJ1-1 TRBV6-1 ASTTPLTEAF
TRBJ2-2 TRBV5-1 ASSLEVAGSTGELF
TRBJ2-5 TRBV24-1 ATRSGGEETQY
TRBJ1-5 TRBV28 AIQTELNQPQH
TRBJ2-7 TRBV4-2 ASSQALGDEQY
TRBJ1-1 TRBV3-1 ASSQDYRDAVSTEAF